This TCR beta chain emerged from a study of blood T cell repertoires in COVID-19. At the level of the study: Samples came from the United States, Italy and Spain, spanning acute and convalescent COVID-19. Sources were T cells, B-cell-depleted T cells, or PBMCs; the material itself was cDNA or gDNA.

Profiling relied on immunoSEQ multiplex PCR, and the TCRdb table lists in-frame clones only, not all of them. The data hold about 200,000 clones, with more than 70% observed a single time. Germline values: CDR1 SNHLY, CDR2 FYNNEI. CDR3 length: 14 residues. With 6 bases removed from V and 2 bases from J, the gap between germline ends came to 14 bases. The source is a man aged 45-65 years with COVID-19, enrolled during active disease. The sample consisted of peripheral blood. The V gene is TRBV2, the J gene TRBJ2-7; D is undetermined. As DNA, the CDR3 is TGTGCCAGCAGCCAAATCCGTACAGCCTACGAGCAGTACTTC. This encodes CASSQIRTAYEQYF.